This TCR beta chain was retrieved from a study of cytomegalovirus exposure and HLA in healthy donors. The germline V gene has CDR1 GTSNPN and CDR2 SVGIG (reference sequence). With V trimmed by 5 bases and J by 10 bases, 7 bases remained unmatched. The length of the CDR3 is 12 residues. 60 Vbeta and 13 Jbeta primers were used in PCR. The table came from immunoSEQ multiplex PCR; TCRdb's copy has only in-frame clones and leaves some out. Among some 170,000 clones listed, 60% to 85% were seen once. The clonotype was recovered from a woman aged 45-60 years in good health and CMV-seropositive. The genes are TRBV30 and TRBJ1-2, with 10 bases that match TRBD1. Sequencing was done on a sample of PBMCs. Here the CDR3 DNA reads TGTGCCTGGTCCCTCGGGACAGGGGCCTACACCTTC. It specifies CAWSLGTGAYTF.